This T cell receptor beta chain was observed in a study of blood T cell repertoires in COVID-19. Looking at the study overall: Samples came from the United States, Italy and Spain, spanning acute and convalescent COVID-19.

This CDR3 has 14 amino acids. Germline V CDR1 and CDR2: GTSNPN, SVGIG (reference sequence). After removal of 2 bases from V and 3 bases from J, the junction contained 6 bases not matched to a gene. Authors' analysis steps: Amplifying reference gene primers gave estimates of nucleated cell counts. The repertoire was sequenced with immunoSEQ multiplex PCR; TCRdb's copy has only in-frame clones and lacks some. V, J and clone size are taken as reported in that table, and D and trimming were inferred from the DNA itself. Of 75,000 to 95,000 clones in the sample, about 70% were seen once. The origin of this receptor is an older woman in a cohort sampled during active or convalescent COVID-19. V gene TRBV30 combines with J gene TRBJ1-1; 7 nucleotides align to TRBD1. The material sequenced was peripheral blood. The CDR3 nucleotides are TGTGCCTGGAGTCCAGGGGGTTTGGACACTGAAGCTTTCTTT. Its translation is CAWSPGGLDTEAFF.